The present T cell receptor (beta chain) was sequenced within a study of CD8 T cells in Susac syndrome. The RNA, about 0.5 to 1 ug, was put through reverse transcription using random hexamers. TCR beta CDR3 was amplified by immunoSEQ multiplex PCR. This amplification extended across 54 Vbeta and 13 Jbeta segments. TCRdb reprocessed the immunoSEQ multiplex PCR reads via MiXCR and lists one record per CDR3 protein. Here the sample spans about 200,000 distinct CDR3 sequences, nearly 95% being singletons. Germline V gene data show CDR1 as MNHNS and CDR2 as SASEGT. The ends lost 8 bases at V and 3 bases at J; junction bases unmatched: 9. The CDR3 sequence is 14 residues long. Study results and limitations: As the study acknowledged, the number of individuals who were part of its TCR sequencing and HLA analysis was relatively small.

Notes on this clonotype: No antigen is known for it.

The multiple sclerosis control group was made up of treatment-naive patients with stable or active relapsing-remitting disease. The sequence was collected from a human donor with multiple sclerosis. The sequencing sample was made of CD4+ T cells from PBMCs. The chain couples TRBV6-1 to TRBJ2-5, with TRBD2 matching over 7 bases. CDR3 DNA sequence: TGTGCCAGCCGGTATAGCGGGTCAGAAGAGACCCAGTACTTC. Translating it yields CASRYSGSEETQYF.